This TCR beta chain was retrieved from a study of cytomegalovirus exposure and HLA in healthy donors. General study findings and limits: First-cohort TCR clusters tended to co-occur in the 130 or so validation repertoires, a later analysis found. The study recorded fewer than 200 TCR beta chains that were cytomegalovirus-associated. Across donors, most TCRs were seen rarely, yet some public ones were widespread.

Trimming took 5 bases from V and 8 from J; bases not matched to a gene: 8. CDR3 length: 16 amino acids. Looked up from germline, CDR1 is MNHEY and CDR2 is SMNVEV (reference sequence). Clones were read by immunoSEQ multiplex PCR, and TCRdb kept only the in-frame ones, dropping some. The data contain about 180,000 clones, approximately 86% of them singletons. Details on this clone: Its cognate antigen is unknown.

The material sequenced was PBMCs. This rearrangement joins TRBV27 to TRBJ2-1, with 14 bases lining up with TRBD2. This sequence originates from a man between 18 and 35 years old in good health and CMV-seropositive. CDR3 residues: CASSPQTSGGAHEQFF. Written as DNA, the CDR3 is TGTGCCAGCAGTCCCCAGACTAGCGGGGGGGCACATGAGCAGTTCTTC.